This paragraph reports one T cell receptor (beta chain). What it binds is not known. This sample stems from a study of shared clonotypes between healthy human individuals. Findings and limits, study-wide: With few donors, the genetic and exposure-history diversity represented was limited.

In the naive CD8 group, cells lacked CD45RO and were positively selected for CCR7, so terminally differentiated effector memory CD45RA+ cells were left out. Donors comprised healthy HIV-negative adults lacking recent acute infections or vaccinations. Every one of the donors was a Caucasian adult that lived in Nashville, Tennessee. Trimming took 0 bases from V and 7 from J, leaving 19 bases between them. The CDR3 extends over 16 amino acids. Germline loops: CDR1 LGHNA, CDR2 YSLEER. Deep level was the assay's run setting. Some clones are missing from TCRdb's copy, which holds only in-frame ones; the method was immunoSEQ multiplex PCR. In the table there are millions of clones, 85% to 95% of which are singletons.

The genes are TRBV4-3 and TRBJ2-7, with D perhaps matching TRBD2 (5 bases). The sample taken for sequencing was naive CD8+ T cells from PBMCs. This TCR was recovered from a man in his late teens or twenties in good health. Some clones in this sample may be carry-over from other donors' samples. Here the CDR3 reads CASSQDSRTGRSEQYF. CDR3 DNA: TGCGCCAGCAGCCAAGATTCCCGGACTGGCCGGTCGGAGCAGTACTTC.